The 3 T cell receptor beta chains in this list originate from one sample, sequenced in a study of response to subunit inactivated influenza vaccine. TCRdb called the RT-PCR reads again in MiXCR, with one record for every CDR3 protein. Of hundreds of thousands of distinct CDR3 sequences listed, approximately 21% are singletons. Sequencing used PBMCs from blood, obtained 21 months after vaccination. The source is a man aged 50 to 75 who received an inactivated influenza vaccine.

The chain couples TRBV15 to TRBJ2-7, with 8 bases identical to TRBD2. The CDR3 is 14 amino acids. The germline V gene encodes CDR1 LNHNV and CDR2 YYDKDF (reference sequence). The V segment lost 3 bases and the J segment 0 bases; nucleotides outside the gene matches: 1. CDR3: CATSSGTSSYEQYF. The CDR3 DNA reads TGTGCCACCAGCAGTGGGACTAGCTCCTACGAGCAGTACTTC.

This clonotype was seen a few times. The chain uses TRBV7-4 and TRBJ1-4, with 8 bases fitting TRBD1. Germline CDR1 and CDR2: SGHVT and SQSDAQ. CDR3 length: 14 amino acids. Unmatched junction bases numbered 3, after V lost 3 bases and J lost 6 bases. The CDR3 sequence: CASSLDRVDEKLFF. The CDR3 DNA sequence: TGTGCCAGCAGCTTGGACAGGGTGGATGAAAAACTGTTTTTT.

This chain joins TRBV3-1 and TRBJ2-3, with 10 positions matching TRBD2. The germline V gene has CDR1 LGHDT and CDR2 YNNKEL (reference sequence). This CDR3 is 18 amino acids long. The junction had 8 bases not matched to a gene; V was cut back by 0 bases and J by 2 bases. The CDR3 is CASSQETLAGALTDTQYF. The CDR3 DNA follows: TGTGCCAGCAGCCAAGAAACGCTAGCGGGGGCCCTCACAGATACGCAGTATTTT.